A few counts support the clone carrying this T cell receptor beta chain. No antigen is known for it. These data come from a study of CD8 T cells in ankylosing spondylitis. TCRdb processed the 5' RACE reads anew with MiXCR; each CDR3 protein has one entry. The sample has 380,000 or so distinct CDR3 sequences; 20% are singletons. Per germline, CDR1 MDHEN and CDR2 SYDVKM. The V end was cut by 10 bases, the J end by 0 bases, with 16 bases between. The CDR3 length is 15 residues. Study-wide results and caveats: Relatively scarce in peripheral blood, disease-linked clones were CD8+. Ankylosing spondylitis blood seemed to carry a telltale TCR beta motif made of roughly eight highly homologous variants. Matched synovial fluid from ankylosing spondylitis patients was reported to be enriched for disease-linked clones.

The chain is built from TRBV28 and TRBJ2-1; no firm D call. The origin of this receptor is a male donor with ankylosing spondylitis or in good health (not recorded which). Sample: blood, either unsorted or a sorted T cell fraction (not recorded which). Here the CDR3 reads CATLHTFTSYNEQFF. For the CDR3, the DNA is TGTGCCACCCTCCACACTTTCACCTCCTACAATGAGCAGTTCTTC.